The clone carrying this T cell receptor (beta chain) was detected a few times. This entry is derived from a study of blood T cell repertoires in COVID-19. Some clones are missing from TCRdb's copy, which holds only in-frame ones; the method was immunoSEQ multiplex PCR. The sample records tens of thousands of clones, more than 80% being singletons. The TCR comes from a man aged 55-75 years with acute or convalescent COVID-19. Sample: peripheral blood.

The CDR3 DNA reads TGTGCCAGCAGCCAAGATCGGGGTTCACCCCTCCACTTT. Translated, it gives CASSQDRGSPLHF. The chain employs TRBV3-1 (or the pseudogene TRBV3-2) and TRBJ1-6, with D unclear. The CDR3 contains 13 residues. Germline loops: CDR1 LGHDT, CDR2 YNNKEL (reference sequence). The V gene lost 0 bases and the J gene lost 9 bases, with 6 bases spanning the gap.